The clone carrying this T cell receptor (beta chain) occurred a few times. The target antigen is unknown. The primer mix had 60 Vbeta and 13 Jbeta primers. Sequenced by immunoSEQ multiplex PCR; TCRdb stores in-frame clones only, minus some. The sample lists 110,000 to 150,000 clones; over 55% were seen once. This sample is part of a study of cytomegalovirus exposure and HLA in healthy donors. General observations from the study: As was reported, the classifier diagnosed cytomegalovirus status with high specificity and sensitivity.

The clonotype was recovered from a man aged 35 to 55 in good health and CMV-seronegative. The sample was PBMCs.

CDR3 loop: CASTRSPGGITDTQYF. CDR3 nucleotides: TGTGCCAGCACACGGTCCCCAGGGGGAATCACAGATACGCAGTATTTT. This rearrangement joins TRBV7-2 to TRBJ2-3; 7 positions match TRBD1. The CDR3 is 16 amino acids. Losses at the gene ends were 7 bases for V and 2 bases for J; bases not matched to a gene: 12. From germline, CDR1 is SGHTA and CDR2 FQGNSA.